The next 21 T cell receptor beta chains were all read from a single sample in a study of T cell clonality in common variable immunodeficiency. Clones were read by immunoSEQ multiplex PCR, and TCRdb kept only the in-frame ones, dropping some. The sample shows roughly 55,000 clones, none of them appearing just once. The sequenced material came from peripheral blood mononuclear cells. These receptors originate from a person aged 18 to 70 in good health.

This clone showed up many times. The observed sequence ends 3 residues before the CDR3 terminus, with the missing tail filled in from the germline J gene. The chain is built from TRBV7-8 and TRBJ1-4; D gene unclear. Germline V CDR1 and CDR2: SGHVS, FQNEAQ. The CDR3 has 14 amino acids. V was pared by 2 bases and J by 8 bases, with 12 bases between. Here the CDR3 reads CASSLTRVTEKLFF. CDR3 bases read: TGTGCCAGCAGCTTAACGCGGGTTACGGAAAAA.

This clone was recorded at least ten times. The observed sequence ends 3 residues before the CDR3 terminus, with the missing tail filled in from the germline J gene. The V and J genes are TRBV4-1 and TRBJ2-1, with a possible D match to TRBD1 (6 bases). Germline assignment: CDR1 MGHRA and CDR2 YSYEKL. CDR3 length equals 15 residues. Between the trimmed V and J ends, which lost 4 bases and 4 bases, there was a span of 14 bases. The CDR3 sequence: CASSPRTVRYNEQFF. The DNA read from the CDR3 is TGCGCCAGCAGCCCTAGGACAGTTCGATACAATGAG.

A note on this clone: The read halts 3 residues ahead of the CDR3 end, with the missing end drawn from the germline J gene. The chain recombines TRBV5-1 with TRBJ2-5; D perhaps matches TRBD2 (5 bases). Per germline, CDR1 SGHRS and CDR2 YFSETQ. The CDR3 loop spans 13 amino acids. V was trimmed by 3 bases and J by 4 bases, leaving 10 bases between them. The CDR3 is CASSSRGPETQYF. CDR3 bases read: TGCGCCAGCAGCTCACGGGGTCCAGAGACC.

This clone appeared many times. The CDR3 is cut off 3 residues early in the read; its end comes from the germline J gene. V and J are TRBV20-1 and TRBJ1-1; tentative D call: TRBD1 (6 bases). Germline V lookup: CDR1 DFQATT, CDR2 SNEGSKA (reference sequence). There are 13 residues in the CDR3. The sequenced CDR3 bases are TGCAGTGCTAGAGATTCAGGGGTGGTTGGT. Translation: CSARDSGVVG. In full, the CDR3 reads CSARDSGVVGAFF.

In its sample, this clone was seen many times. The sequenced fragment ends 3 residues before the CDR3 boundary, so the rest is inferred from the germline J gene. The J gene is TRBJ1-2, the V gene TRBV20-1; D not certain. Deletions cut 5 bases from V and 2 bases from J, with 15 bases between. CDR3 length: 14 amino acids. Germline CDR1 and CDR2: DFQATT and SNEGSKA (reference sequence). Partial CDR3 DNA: TGCAGTGCTGCCACCGATAGAGTGAACTATGGC. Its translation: CSAATDRVNYG. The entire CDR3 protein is CSAATDRVNYGYTF.

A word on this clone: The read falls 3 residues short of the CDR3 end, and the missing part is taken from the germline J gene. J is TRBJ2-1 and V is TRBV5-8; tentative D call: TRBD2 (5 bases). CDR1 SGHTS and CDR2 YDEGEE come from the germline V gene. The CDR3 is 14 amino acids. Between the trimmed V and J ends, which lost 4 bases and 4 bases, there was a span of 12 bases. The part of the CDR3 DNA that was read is TGTGCCAGCAGCGGAAGGACTTTGTACAATGAG. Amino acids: CASSGRTLYNE. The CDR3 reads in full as CASSGRTLYNEQFF.

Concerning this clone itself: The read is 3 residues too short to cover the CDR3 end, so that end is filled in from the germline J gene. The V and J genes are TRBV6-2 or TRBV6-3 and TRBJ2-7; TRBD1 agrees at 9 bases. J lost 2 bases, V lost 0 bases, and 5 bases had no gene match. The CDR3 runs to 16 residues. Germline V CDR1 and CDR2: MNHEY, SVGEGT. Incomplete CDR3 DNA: TGTGCCAGCAGTTACTCGATGACAGGGGGAACCTACGAG. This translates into CASSYSMTGGTYE. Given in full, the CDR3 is CASSYSMTGGTYEQYF.

Here the CDR3 reads CASSPSGGSSYDYTF. The CDR3 bases that were read are TGTGCCAGCAGCCCCAGTGGCGGGAGCTCCTACGAC. The chain combines TRBV7-3 with TRBJ1-2; D is unresolved. Coverage ceases 3 residues before the CDR3 finishes, and the germline J gene fills in the end. CDR1 and CDR2 from the germline V gene are SGHTA and FQGTGA. The CDR3 is 15 residues long.

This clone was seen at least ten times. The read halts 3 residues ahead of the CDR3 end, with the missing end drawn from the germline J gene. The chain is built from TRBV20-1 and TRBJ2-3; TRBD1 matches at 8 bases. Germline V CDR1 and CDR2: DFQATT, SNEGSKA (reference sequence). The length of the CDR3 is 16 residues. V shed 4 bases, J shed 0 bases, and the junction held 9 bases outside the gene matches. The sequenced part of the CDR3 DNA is TGCAGTGCTATCAGGGGGCGCGGGTATAGCACAGATACG. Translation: CSAIRGRGYSTDT. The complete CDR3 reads CSAIRGRGYSTDTQYF.

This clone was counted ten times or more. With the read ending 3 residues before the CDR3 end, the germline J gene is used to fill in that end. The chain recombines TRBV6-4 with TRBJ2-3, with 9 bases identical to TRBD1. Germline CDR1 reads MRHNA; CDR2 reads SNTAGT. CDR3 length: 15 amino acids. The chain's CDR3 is CASSDYGTGLGTQYF. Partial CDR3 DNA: TGTGCCAGCAGTGACTACGGGACAGGGCTCGGGACG.

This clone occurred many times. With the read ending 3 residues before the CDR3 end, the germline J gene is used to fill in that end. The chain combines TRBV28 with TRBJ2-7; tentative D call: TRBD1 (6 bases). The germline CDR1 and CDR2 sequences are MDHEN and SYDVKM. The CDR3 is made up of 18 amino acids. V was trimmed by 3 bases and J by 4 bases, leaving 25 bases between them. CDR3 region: CASSLWQGSHGTPYEQYF. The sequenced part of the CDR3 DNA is TGTGCCAGCAGTTTGTGGCAGGGGTCCCACGGGACCCCTTACGAG.

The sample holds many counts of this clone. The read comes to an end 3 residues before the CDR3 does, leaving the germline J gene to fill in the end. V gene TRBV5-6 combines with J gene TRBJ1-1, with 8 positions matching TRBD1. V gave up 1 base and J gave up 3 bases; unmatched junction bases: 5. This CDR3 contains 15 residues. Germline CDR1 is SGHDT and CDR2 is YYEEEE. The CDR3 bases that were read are TGTGCCAGCAGCTTGCTACAGGGGGGAGACACTGAA. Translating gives CASSLLQGGDTE. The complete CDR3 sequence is CASSLLQGGDTEAFF. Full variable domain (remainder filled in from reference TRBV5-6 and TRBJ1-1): DAGVTQSPTHLIKTRGQQVTLRCSPKSGHDTVSWYQQALGQGPQFIFQYYEEEERQRGNFPDRFSGHQFPNYSSELNVNALLLGDSALYLCASSLLQGGDTEAFFGQGTRLTVV.

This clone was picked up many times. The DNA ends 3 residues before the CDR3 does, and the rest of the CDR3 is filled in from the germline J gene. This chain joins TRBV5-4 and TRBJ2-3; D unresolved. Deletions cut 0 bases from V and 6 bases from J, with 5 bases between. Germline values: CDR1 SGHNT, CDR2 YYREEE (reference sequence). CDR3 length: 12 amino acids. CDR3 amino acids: CASSLVRDTQYF. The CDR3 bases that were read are TGTGCCAGCAGCTTGGTCAGGGATACG.

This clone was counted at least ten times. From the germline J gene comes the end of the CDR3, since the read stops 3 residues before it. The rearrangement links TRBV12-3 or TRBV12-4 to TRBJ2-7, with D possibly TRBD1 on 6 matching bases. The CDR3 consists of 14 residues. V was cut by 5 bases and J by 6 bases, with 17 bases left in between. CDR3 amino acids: CASSDRRQAVEQYF. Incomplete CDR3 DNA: TGTGCCAGCAGTGACAGGAGACAGGCGGTCGAG.

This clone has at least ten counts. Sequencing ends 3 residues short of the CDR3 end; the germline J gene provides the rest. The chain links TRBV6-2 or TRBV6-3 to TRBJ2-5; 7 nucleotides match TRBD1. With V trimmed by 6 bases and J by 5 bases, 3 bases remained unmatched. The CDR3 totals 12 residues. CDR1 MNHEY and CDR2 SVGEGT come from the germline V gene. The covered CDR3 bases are TGTGCCAGCAGGCAGACAGGGGAGACC. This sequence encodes CASRQTGET. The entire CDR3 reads CASRQTGETQYF.

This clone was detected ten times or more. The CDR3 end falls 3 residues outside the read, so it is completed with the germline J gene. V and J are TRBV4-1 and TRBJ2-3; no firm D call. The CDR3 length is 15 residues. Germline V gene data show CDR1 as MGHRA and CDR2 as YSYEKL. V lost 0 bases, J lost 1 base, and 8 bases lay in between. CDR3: CASSQEDRGTDTQYF. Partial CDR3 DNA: TGCGCCAGCAGCCAAGAAGACCGGGGCACAGATACG.

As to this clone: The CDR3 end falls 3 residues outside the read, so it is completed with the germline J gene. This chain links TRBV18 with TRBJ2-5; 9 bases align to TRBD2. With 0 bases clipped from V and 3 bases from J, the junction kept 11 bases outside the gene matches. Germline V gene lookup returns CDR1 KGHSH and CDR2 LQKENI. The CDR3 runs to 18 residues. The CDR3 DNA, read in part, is TGTGCCAGCTCACCACCGAAGACTAGCGGAATACAAAAAGAGACC. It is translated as CASSPPKTSGIQKET. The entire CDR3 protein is CASSPPKTSGIQKETQYF.

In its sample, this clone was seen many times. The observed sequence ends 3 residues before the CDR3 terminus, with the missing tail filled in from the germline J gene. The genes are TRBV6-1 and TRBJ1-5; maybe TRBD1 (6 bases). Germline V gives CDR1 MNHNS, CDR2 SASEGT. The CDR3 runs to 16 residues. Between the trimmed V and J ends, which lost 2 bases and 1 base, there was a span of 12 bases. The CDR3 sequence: CASSERPDSSNQPQHF. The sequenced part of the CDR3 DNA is TGTGCCAGCAGTGAACGCCCGGACAGCAGCAATCAGCCC.

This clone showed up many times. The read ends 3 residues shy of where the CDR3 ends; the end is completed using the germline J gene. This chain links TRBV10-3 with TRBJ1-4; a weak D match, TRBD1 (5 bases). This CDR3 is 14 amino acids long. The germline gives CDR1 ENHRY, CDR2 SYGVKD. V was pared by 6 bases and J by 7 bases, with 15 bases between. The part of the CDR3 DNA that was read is TGTGCCATCAGCCCCACAGGAGTCACTGAAAAA. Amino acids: CAISPTGVTEK. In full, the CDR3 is CAISPTGVTEKLFF.

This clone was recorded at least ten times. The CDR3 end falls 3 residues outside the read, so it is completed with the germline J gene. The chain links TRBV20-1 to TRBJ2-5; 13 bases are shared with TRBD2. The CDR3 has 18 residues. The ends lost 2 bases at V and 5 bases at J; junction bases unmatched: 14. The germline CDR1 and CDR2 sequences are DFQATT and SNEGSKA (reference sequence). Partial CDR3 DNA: TGCAGTGCTAGATCCGAACTAGCGGGAGGGCCGGTAGGGGAGACC. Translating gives CSARSELAGGPVGET. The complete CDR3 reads CSARSELAGGPVGETQYF.

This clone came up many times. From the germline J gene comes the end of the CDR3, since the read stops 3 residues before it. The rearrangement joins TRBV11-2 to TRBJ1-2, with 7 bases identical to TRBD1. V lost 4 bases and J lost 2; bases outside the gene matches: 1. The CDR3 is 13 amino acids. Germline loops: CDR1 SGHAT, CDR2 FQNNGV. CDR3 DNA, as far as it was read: TGTGCCAGCAGCTCGGACAGGAACTATGGC. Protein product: CASSSDRNYG. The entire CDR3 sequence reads CASSSDRNYGYTF.